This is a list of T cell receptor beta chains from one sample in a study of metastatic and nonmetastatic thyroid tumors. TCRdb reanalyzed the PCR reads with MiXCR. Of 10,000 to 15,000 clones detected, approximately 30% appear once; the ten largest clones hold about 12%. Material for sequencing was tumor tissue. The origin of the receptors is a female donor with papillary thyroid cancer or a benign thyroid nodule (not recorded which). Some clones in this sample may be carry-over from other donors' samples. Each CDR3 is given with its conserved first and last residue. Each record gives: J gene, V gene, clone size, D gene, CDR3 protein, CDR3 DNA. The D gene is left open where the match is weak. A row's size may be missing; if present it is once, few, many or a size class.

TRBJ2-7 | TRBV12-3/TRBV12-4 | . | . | CASSPQTGVEQYF | TGTGCCAGCAGCCCCCAAACAGGCGTCGAGCAGTACTTC
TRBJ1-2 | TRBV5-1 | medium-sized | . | CASSLGPGRKLGGYTF | TGCGCCAGCAGCCTGGGTCCGGGACGAAAATTGGGTGGCTACACCTTC
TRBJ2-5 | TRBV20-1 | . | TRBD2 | CSARGEGPRAPETQYF | TGCAGTGCTCGCGGGGAGGGGCCAAGGGCCCCAGAGACCCAGTACTTC
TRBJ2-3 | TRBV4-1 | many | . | CASSQDPLTREDTQYF | TGCGCCAGCAGCCAAGATCCTTTAACGAGGGAAGATACGCAGTATTTT
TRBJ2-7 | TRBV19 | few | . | CASNIVYGEQYF | TGTGCCAGTAATATAGTGTACGGCGAGCAGTACTTC
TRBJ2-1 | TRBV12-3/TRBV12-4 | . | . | CASSFIAKYNEQFF | TGTGCCAGCAGTTTTATCGCCAAATACAATGAGCAGTTCTTC
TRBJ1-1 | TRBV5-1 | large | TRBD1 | CASSPGTGSEFGVEAFF | TGCGCCAGCAGCCCGGGGACAGGCTCCGAATTCGGGGTTGAAGCTTTCTTT
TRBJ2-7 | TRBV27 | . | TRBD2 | CASSRTSSAKAGLAGTYEQYF | TGTGCCAGCAGTAGGACTAGCAGTGCCAAAGCCGGACTAGCGGGGACTTACGAGCAGTACTTC
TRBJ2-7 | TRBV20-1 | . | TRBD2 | CSARDPGSGASGEQYF | TGCAGTGCTAGAGATCCTGGTAGCGGGGCCTCCGGGGAGCAGTACTTC
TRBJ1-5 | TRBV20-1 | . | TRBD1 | CSAGRQGAGIPQHF | TGCAGTGCTGGCAGACAGGGGGCGGGTATACCCCAGCATTTT
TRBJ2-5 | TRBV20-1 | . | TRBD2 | CSARAGGRQETQYF | TGCAGTGCTAGGGCGGGAGGGCGACAAGAGACCCAGTACTTC
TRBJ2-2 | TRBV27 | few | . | CASSFQSNTGELFF | TGTGCCAGCAGTTTCCAGTCGAACACCGGGGAGCTGTTTTTT
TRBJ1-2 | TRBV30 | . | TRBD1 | CAWSVQGELVDGYTF | TGTGCCTGGAGTGTACAGGGGGAGCTGGTGGATGGCTACACCTTC
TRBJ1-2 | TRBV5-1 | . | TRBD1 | CASRASETGGRLGYGYTF | TGCGCCAGCAGGGCCTCCGAGACAGGGGGAAGGTTAGGCTATGGCTACACCTTC
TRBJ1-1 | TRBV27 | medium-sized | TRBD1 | CASSWGQGDTEAFF | TGTGCCAGCAGTTGGGGACAGGGGGACACTGAAGCTTTCTTT
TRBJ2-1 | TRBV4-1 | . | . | CSSSQGPRAYEQFF | TGTTCCAGCAGCCAAGGGCCCAGGGCCTATGAGCAGTTCTTC
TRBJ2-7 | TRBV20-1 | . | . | CSATSRSNSYDQYF | TGCAGTGCTACAAGTCGGTCGAATTCCTACGATCAGTACTTC